A single count supports the clone carrying this TCR beta chain. This table comes from immunoSEQ multiplex PCR, and its TCRdb copy is limited to in-frame clones, with some not included. The data hold tens of thousands of clones, with around nine tenths observed a single time. The germline V gene has CDR1 LNHDA and CDR2 SQIVND (reference sequence). CDR3 size: 13 residues. V gave up 5 bases and J gave up 3 bases; unmatched junction bases: 3. The entry originates in a study of T cell changes during pregnancy in multiple sclerosis. Material: CD4+ T cells from peripheral blood mononuclear cells, obtained in the third trimester of pregnancy. The TCR originated in a female donor in good health, enrolled as a control in a pregnancy study. J is TRBJ1-2 and V is TRBV19, with TRBD1 matching 7 bases. CDR3 sequence: CASSQDRDYGYTF. The CDR3 coding sequence is TGTGCCAGTAGTCAAGACAGGGACTATGGCTACACCTTC.